These 20 T cell receptor beta chains were sequenced from one sample in a study of blood T cell repertoires in COVID-19. The assay was immunoSEQ multiplex PCR, and TCRdb's table has in-frame clones only and misses some. The sample records fewer than 500,000 clones, 86% being singletons. The sequenced material came from peripheral blood. Source of these receptors: a woman aged 25 to 45 with active or convalescent COVID-19.

This chain links TRBV10-3 with TRBJ2-1; 12 bases agree with TRBD2. The CDR3 contains 18 residues. Germline CDR1 is ENHRY and CDR2 is SYGVKD. The junction had 13 bases not matched to a gene; V was cut back by 0 bases and J by 10 bases. CDR3 residues: CAISESSFTSGGIGEQFF. CDR3 in DNA: TGTGCCATCAGTGAGTCCTCATTTACTAGCGGGGGGATTGGAGAGCAGTTCTTC.

The rearrangement joins TRBV28 to TRBJ1-2, with 8 bases identical to TRBD1. Germline loops: CDR1 MDHEN, CDR2 SYDVKM. Trimming took 1 base from V and 8 from J; bases not matched to a gene: 15. The CDR3 is 17 residues long. CDR3 amino acids: CASSLLRGAGGGKGYTF. CDR3 nucleotide sequence: TGTGCCAGCAGTTTATTAAGAGGGGCAGGGGGCGGTAAAGGCTACACCTTC.

The chain is built from TRBV25-1 and TRBJ2-1; TRBD2 matches 11 bases. Per the germline V gene, CDR1 is MGHDK and CDR2 is SYGVNS. The V and J ends lost 6 bases and 0 bases, in that order; junction bases with no gene match: 4. This CDR3 is 16 amino acids long. CDR3 DNA sequence: TGTGCCAGCAGGGGACTAGCGGCCCTCTCCTACAATGAGCAGTTCTTC. Translating gives CASRGLAALSYNEQFF.

The chain uses TRBV5-4 and TRBJ1-2, with 10 positions matching TRBD1. Trimming cost V 2 bases and J 3 bases; bases outside gene matches: 7. This CDR3 region has 16 residues. Germline V gene lookup returns CDR1 SGHNT and CDR2 YYREEE (reference sequence). The CDR3 protein is CASSLLAGQGYYGYTF. CDR3 sequence (DNA): TGTGCCAGCAGCTTACTTGCGGGACAGGGGTACTATGGCTACACCTTC. The entire variable domain, with the rest obtained from reference TRBV5-4 and TRBJ1-2, is as follows: ETGVTQSPTHLIKTRGQQVTLRCSSQSGHNTVSWYQQALGQGPQFIFQYYREEENGRGNFPPRFSGLQFPNYSSELNVNALELDDSALYLCASSLLAGQGYYGYTFGSGTRLTVV.

The CDR3 sequence is CASTSGGQGTDTQYF. DNA for the CDR3: TGCGCCAGCACTTCGGGGGGACAGGGTACAGATACGCAGTATTTT. This sequence joins TRBV10-2 and TRBJ2-3; 9 bases are shared with TRBD1. The CDR3 runs 15 residues. Germline V gene sequence: CDR1 WSHSY, CDR2 SAAADI. V lost 7 bases to trimming and J lost 3 bases; unmatched junction nucleotides: 8.

The V call is TRBV18, the J call TRBJ1-1; D remains unclear. This CDR3 has 12 amino acids. Per germline, CDR1 KGHSH and CDR2 LQKENI. V was trimmed by 2 bases and J by 3 bases, leaving 4 bases between them. The CDR3 DNA reads as TGTGCCAGCTCACCAGCGGACACTGAAGCTTTCTTT. Its translation: CASSPADTEAFF.

J is TRBJ2-1 and V is TRBV11-2; D is possibly TRBD1 (7 bases). CDR3 length equals 12 residues. Germline V gene data show CDR1 as SGHAT and CDR2 as FQNNGV. The germline V and J ends were trimmed by 5 bases and 12 bases, with 14 bases remaining between them. The CDR3 DNA reads TGTGCCAGCAGCCTCCACAGGGGAGGGCAGTTCTTC. It specifies CASSLHRGGQFF.

The CDR3: CACWTGNGYTF. For the CDR3, the DNA is TGTGCCTGCTGGACAGGGAATGGCTACACCTTC. The chain combines TRBV6-5 with TRBJ1-2, with 8 bases aligning to TRBD1. Germline V gene lookup returns CDR1 MNHEY and CDR2 SVGAGI. This CDR3 comprises 11 residues. Trimming cost V 11 bases and J 6 bases; bases outside gene matches: 5.

The chain links TRBV30 to TRBJ2-1; TRBD2 is a possible D gene (5 bases). The CDR3 runs 13 residues. CDR1 and CDR2 (germline): GTSNPN, SVGIG (reference sequence). V gave up 1 base and J gave up 1 base, with 5 bases separating them. The CDR3 region is CAWSAGSYNEQFF. CDR3 DNA: TGTGCCTGGAGTGCGGGATCCTACAATGAGCAGTTCTTC.

The chain recombines TRBV2 with TRBJ1-1, with D possibly matching TRBD1 (6 bases). Per germline, CDR1 SNHLY and CDR2 FYNNEI. CDR3 length: 13 residues. Trimming shortened V by 6 bases and J by 4 bases, and 12 bases separated the two germline ends. CDR3 residues: CASSYTGSTEAFF. DNA of the CDR3: TGTGCCAGCAGCTACACAGGGTCCACTGAAGCTTTCTTT. The entire variable domain, with the rest obtained from reference TRBV2 and TRBJ1-1, is as follows: EPEVTQTPSHQVTQMGQEVILRCVPISNHLYFYWYRQILGQKVEFLVSFYNNEISEKSEIFDDQFSVERPDGSNFTLKIRSTKLEDSAMYFCASSYTGSTEAFFGQGTRLTVV.

The rearrangement joins TRBV5-1 to TRBJ2-5, with D possibly being TRBD2 (5 bases). Per germline, CDR1 SGHRS and CDR2 YFSETQ. The CDR3 is made up of 14 amino acids. V was cut by 4 bases and J by 2 bases, with 12 bases left in between. The CDR3 sequence is CASSPHGEQETQYF. CDR3 DNA: TGCGCCAGCAGCCCCCATGGGGAGCAAGAGACCCAGTACTTC.

V usage is TRBV6-5 and J usage is TRBJ1-2, with a possible D match to TRBD1 (6 bases). V lost 4 bases and J lost 8, with 23 bases in between. In germline, CDR1 is MNHEY, CDR2 SVGAGI. The CDR3 consists of 16 residues. The CDR3 sequence: CASSSGQPIHWQGYTF. Written as DNA, the CDR3 is TGTGCCAGCAGTTCGGGACAACCTATCCATTGGCAGGGCTACACCTTC.

This rearrangement joins TRBV7-9 to TRBJ1-3, with 7 bases matching TRBD1. V lost 4 bases to trimming and J lost 2 bases; unmatched junction nucleotides: 8. Germline V gene sequence: CDR1 SEHNR, CDR2 FQNEAQ (reference sequence). This CDR3 is 16 amino acids long. The CDR3 reads CASSWNDRVAGNTIYF. Written as DNA, the CDR3 is TGTGCCAGCAGCTGGAACGACAGGGTAGCTGGAAACACCATATATTTT.

CDR3 sequence: CASSATGGQQETQYF. The CDR3 DNA reads as TGCGCCAGCAGCGCGACAGGGGGCCAACAAGAGACCCAGTACTTC. The chain has TRBV5-1 and TRBJ2-5; the match to TRBD1 covers 10 bases. The CDR3 is 15 residues long. The trim removed 4 bases at V and 2 bases at J, leaving 5 bases unmatched. Germline V CDR1 and CDR2: SGHRS, YFSETQ.

Only a few counts were recorded for this clone. V is TRBV2 and J is TRBJ2-7; D not resolved. The CDR3 has 13 amino acids. Germline loops: CDR1 SNHLY, CDR2 FYNNEI. V lost 3 bases, J lost 4 bases, and 10 bases lay in between. In nucleotides, the CDR3 is TGTGCCAGCAGTGACAGAGGAGTTTACGAGCAGTACTTC. Its protein is CASSDRGVYEQYF.

J is TRBJ1-5 and V is TRBV27, with a tentative D call TRBD1 (5 bases). Germline V gene data show CDR1 as MNHEY and CDR2 as SMNVEV (reference sequence). V lost 5 bases and J 2 bases, leaving 13 bases between the germline ends. The CDR3 sequence is 15 residues long. Here the CDR3 DNA reads TGTGCCAGCAGTAATGGGGCTAGGGGCAATCAGCCCCAGCATTTT. It is translated as CASSNGARGNQPQHF.

J is TRBJ2-1 and V is TRBV7-6, with TRBD2 matching 16 bases. V shed 0 bases and J 9 bases; nucleotides not matched to a gene: 11. Germline CDR1 reads SGHVS; CDR2 reads FNYEAQ. The CDR3 length is 19 residues. CDR3 bases: TGTGCCAGCAGCTTAGCGCCGGGACTAGCGGGAGGGCCTTTAGCTGAGCAGTTCTTC. This codes for CASSLAPGLAGGPLAEQFF.

This clone was seen once. As DNA, the CDR3 is TGCGCCAGCAATCCAGGGGAGGGGAACTATCTCTACGAGCAGTACTTC. Translating gives CASNPGEGNYLYEQYF. This chain joins TRBV5-1 and TRBJ2-7; possibly TRBD2 for D (7 bases). Germline-derived CDR1 and CDR2 are SGHRS and YFSETQ. V was shortened by 6 bases and J by 3 bases, with 22 bases between the two germline ends. The CDR3 has 16 amino acids.

The count of this clone is one. The chain links TRBV4-1 to TRBJ1-3; no clear D. Germline V gives CDR1 MGHRA, CDR2 YSYEKL. V lost 4 bases and J lost 4, with 11 bases in between. There are 14 residues in the CDR3. The CDR3 protein is CASSRGEGGNTIYF. The CDR3 nucleotides are TGCGCCAGCAGCCGGGGAGAAGGCGGAAACACCATATATTTT.

The V and J genes are TRBV7-2 and TRBJ2-3; 7 nucleotides line up with TRBD2. With 1 base clipped from V and 3 bases from J, the junction kept 10 bases outside the gene matches. Germline CDR1 is SGHTA and CDR2 is FQGNSA. The CDR3 has 17 amino acids. CDR3 in amino acids: CASSLVAPGGGTDTQYF. For the CDR3, the DNA is TGTGCCAGCAGCTTAGTGGCCCCGGGAGGAGGGACAGATACGCAGTATTTT.